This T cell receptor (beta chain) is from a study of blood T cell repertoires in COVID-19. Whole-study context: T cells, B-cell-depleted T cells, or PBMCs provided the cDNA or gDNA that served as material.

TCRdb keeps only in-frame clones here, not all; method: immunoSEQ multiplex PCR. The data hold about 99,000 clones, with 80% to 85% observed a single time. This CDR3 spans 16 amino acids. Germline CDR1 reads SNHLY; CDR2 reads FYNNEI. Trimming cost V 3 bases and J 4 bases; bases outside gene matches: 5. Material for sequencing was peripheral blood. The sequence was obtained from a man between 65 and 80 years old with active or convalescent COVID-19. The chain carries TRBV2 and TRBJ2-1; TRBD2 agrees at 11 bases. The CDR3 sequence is CASSDSSGGRYNEQFF. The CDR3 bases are TGTGCCAGCAGTGATTCTAGCGGGGGGCGTTACAATGAGCAGTTCTTC.